The next 3 T cell receptor beta chains were all read from a single sample in a study of blood T cell repertoires in COVID-19. Produced via immunoSEQ multiplex PCR; TCRdb's table is partial and in-frame only. The data hold fewer than 75,000 clones, with about four fifths observed a single time. The sample was peripheral blood. Receptors originate from a woman aged 55-69 years with acute or convalescent COVID-19.

The genes are TRBV27 and TRBJ1-2, with D maybe TRBD1 (5 bases). Germline-derived CDR1 and CDR2 are MNHEY and SMNVEV (reference sequence). V gave up 6 bases and J gave up 6 bases, with 17 bases separating them. The CDR3 has 14 residues. CDR3: CASSDRWYLDGYTF. CDR3 sequence (DNA): TGTGCCAGCAGCGACAGATGGTATCTCGATGGCTACACCTTC.

This clone appeared a few times. The chain has TRBV6-5 and TRBJ1-1; 8 nucleotides match TRBD1. Looked up from germline, CDR1 is MNHEY and CDR2 is SVGAGI. Trimming at V came to 6 bases and at J to 4 bases, leaving 4 bases not matched to a gene. The CDR3 runs to 13 residues. CDR3: CASSLGQVTEAFF. The CDR3 coding sequence is TGTGCCAGCAGCTTGGGACAGGTCACTGAAGCTTTCTTT.

The CDR3 DNA reads TGTGCCTGGAGTAAAGGGACAGGGGAGAGCACTGAAGCTTTCTTT. The encoded protein is CAWSKGTGESTEAFF. The rearrangement joins TRBV30 to TRBJ1-1; TRBD1 agrees at 10 bases. The CDR3 consists of 15 residues. Germline V gives CDR1 GTSNPN, CDR2 SVGIG (reference sequence). J was trimmed by 4 bases and V by 2 bases; bases with no gene match: 7.